Presented here are 13 T cell receptor beta chains from one specimen sequenced in a study of a mutant IDH1 vaccine in newly diagnosed glioma. Their cognate antigens are unknown. Libraries were prepared by immunoSEQ multiplex PCR; TCRdb keeps only in-frame clonotypes and omits some of them. Among some 31,000 clones listed, around three quarters were seen once. The time point was: week 35, safety follow-up. Every single dose of the vaccine, 300 ug of mutant IDH1 20-mer peptide, came with topical imiquimod. Sequenced material: PBMCs, taken from a glioma patient whose treatment included an IDH1 peptide vaccine. The receptors shown here come from a woman aged 25-40 years with glioma. Some clones in this sample may be carry-over from other donors' samples.

The J gene is TRBJ2-2, the V gene TRBV9, with 8 positions matching TRBD1. This CDR3 is 14 amino acids long. Germline-derived CDR1 and CDR2 are SGDLS and YYNGEE. Trimming at V came to 2 bases and at J to 8 bases, leaving 5 bases not matched to a gene. The CDR3, as DNA: TGTGCCAGCAGCGTCGAGACAGGGGCAGGGGAGCTGTTTTTT. Translation: CASSVETGAGELFF.

Concerning this clone itself: Relative to the germline gene, one junction end is altered; a read error may explain this. This rearrangement joins TRBV7-7 to TRBJ1-2, with 7 bases matching TRBD1. CDR1 SSHAT and CDR2 FNYEAQ come from the germline V gene (reference sequence). This CDR3 has 14 residues. The CDR3 DNA sequence: TGTGCTAGCAGCCCGTTACAGGGGAACTATGGCTACACCTTC. It codes for CASSPLQGNYGYTF.

V is TRBV7-9 and J is TRBJ1-2; TRBD1 agrees at 10 bases. The germline CDR1 and CDR2 sequences are SEHNR and FQNEAQ (reference sequence). V lost 7 bases to trimming and J lost 12 bases; unmatched junction nucleotides: 14. This CDR3 contains 14 residues. The CDR3 spells CASTTGGEVRGNTF. In nucleotides, the CDR3 is TGTGCCAGCACGACAGGGGGCGAGGTGCGTGGGAACACCTTC.

V is TRBV4-1 and J is TRBJ1-1; TRBD1 is a possible D gene (5 bases). With 8 bases removed from V and 7 bases from J, the gap between germline ends came to 20 bases. This CDR3 comprises 14 residues. Germline V gene data show CDR1 as MGHRA and CDR2 as YSYEKL. The CDR3 reads CASSPNPGGFEAFF. The CDR3 DNA follows: TGCGCCAGCTCGCCGAATCCTGGGGGGTTTGAAGCTTTCTTT.

V and J are TRBV29-1 and TRBJ1-1; 9 nucleotides align to TRBD1. The germline V gene encodes CDR1 SQVTM and CDR2 ANQGSEA. With V trimmed by 4 bases and J by 6 bases, 12 bases remained unmatched. The length of the CDR3 is 15 residues. The CDR3 loop reads CSVARTGVLESEAFF. DNA for the CDR3: TGCAGCGTTGCTAGGACAGGGGTCCTTGAGTCTGAAGCTTTCTTT.

The chain recombines TRBV4-2 with TRBJ2-3; 11 bases map to TRBD2. Germline trimming cut 0 bases from V and 3 bases from J; bases unmatched to any gene: 8. The CDR3 has 18 residues. Germline V gene data show CDR1 as LGHNA and CDR2 as YNFKEQ. Written as DNA, the CDR3 is TGTGCCAGCAGCCAAGACGGGCTAGCGGGAGGTAGGACAGATACGCAGTATTTT. Encoded protein: CASSQDGLAGGRTDTQYF.

V and J are TRBV20-1 and TRBJ1-1; D is unclear. The germline CDR1 and CDR2 sequences are DFQATT and SNEGSKA (reference sequence). The length of the CDR3 is 10 residues. V shed 6 bases and J shed 4 bases, with 6 bases lying between them. CDR3 amino acids: CSAESTEAFF. DNA of the CDR3: TGCAGTGCGGAGAGCACTGAAGCTTTCTTT.

The V and J genes are TRBV6-5 and TRBJ2-7, with a tentative D call TRBD1 (5 bases). The CDR3 consists of 14 residues. Germline assignment: CDR1 MNHEY and CDR2 SVGAGI. Deletions cut 3 bases from V and 6 bases from J, with 15 bases between. CDR3 DNA sequence: TGTGCCAGCAGTTATTGGGGCAGGGATGCCGAGCAGTACTTC. Its protein product is CASSYWGRDAEQYF.

This clone was observed once. J is TRBJ1-5 and V is TRBV2; no firm D call. This CDR3 contains 14 residues. The ends were cut back, 5 bases at V and 5 bases at J, with 13 bases in the middle. Germline assignment: CDR1 SNHLY and CDR2 FYNNEI. CDR3 residues: CASSIPLAHQPQHF. In nucleotides, the CDR3 is TGTGCCAGCAGTATCCCCTTAGCCCATCAGCCCCAGCATTTT.

This sequence joins TRBV5-1 and TRBJ2-1; 13 bases agree with TRBD2. Losses at the gene ends were 1 base for V and 9 bases for J; bases not matched to a gene: 13. The CDR3 runs 18 residues. Germline CDR1 reads SGHRS; CDR2 reads YFSETQ. CDR3 protein: CASSLTTSGRASASEQFF. The DNA for the CDR3 is TGCGCCAGCAGCTTGACCACTAGCGGGAGGGCCTCAGCCTCTGAGCAGTTCTTC.

The CDR3 DNA follows: TGTGCCAGCAGCCCATCGGTGATGTCCGCGAACACCGGGGAGCTGTTTTTT. It translates to CASSPSVMSANTGELFF. The chain is built from TRBV5-4 and TRBJ2-2, with D hard to call. The length of the CDR3 is 17 residues. Trimming cost V 4 bases and J 0 bases, with 16 bases left between them. Germline CDR1 is SGHNT and CDR2 is YYREEE (reference sequence). Supplemented by reference TRBV5-4 and TRBJ2-2, the full variable domain reads ETGVTQSPTHLIKTRGQQVTLRCSSQSGHNTVSWYQQALGQGPQFIFQYYREEENGRGNFPPRFSGLQFPNYSSELNVNALELDDSALYLCASSPSVMSANTGELFFGEGSRLTVL.

V and J are TRBV7-9 and TRBJ2-7; the D gene is possibly TRBD2 (6 bases). The V end lost 10 bases, the J end lost 1 base, and 17 bases lay between the germline ends. The CDR3 extends over 14 amino acids. The germline V gene has CDR1 SEHNR and CDR2 FQNEAQ (reference sequence). CDR3: CATSLGGMSYEQYF. The CDR3 nucleotides read TGTGCCACCTCCTTGGGCGGGATGTCCTACGAGCAGTACTTC.

J is TRBJ2-1 and V is TRBV7-2; 9 positions match TRBD1. Germline CDR1 is SGHTA and CDR2 is FQGNSA. This CDR3 comprises 15 residues. The ends lost 4 bases at V and 5 bases at J; junction bases unmatched: 6. This chain's CDR3 is CASSWEGQGNNEQFF. CDR3 coding DNA: TGTGCCAGCAGCTGGGAGGGACAGGGCAACAATGAGCAGTTCTTC.